A single TCR beta chain is shown here with its context. Its antigen is as yet unknown. V gave up 6 bases and J gave up 7 bases; unmatched junction bases: 12. CDR1 and CDR2 (germline): ENHRY, SYGVKD. The CDR3 is 14 amino acids. The use of genomic DNA as template underpinned the TCR beta VDJ and CDR3 profiling. TCRdb ran MiXCR on the reads and lists one entry per CDR3 protein. The sample consists of 210,000 or so distinct CDR3 sequences, about half of them appearing once. The data stem from a study of CD8+CD57+ T cells in acquired aplastic anemia. Study-wide results and limits: There were over 25 CD8+ CDR3 sequences that occurred in both patients and controls.

Sequencing was done on patients that had shown CD8+CD57+ cell expansion by flow cytometry. The sequence came from a human donor with aplastic anemia. This rearrangement joins TRBV10-3 to TRBJ2-7; 7 bases agree with TRBD1. Sequencing was carried out using sorted CD4+, CD8+, or CD8+CD57+ T cells (not recorded which) from PBMCs. Written as DNA, the CDR3 is TGTGCCATCAGAGAACCGGGACAGTCAGGGGAGCAGTACTTC. The encoded protein is CAIREPGQSGEQYF.